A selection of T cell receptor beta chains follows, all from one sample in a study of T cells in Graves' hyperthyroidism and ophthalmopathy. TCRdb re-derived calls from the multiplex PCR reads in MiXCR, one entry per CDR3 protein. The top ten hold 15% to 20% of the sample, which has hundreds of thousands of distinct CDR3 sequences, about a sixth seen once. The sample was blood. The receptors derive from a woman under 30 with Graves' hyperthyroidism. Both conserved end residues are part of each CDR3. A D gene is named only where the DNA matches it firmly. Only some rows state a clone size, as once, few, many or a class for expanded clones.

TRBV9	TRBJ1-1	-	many	CASTTGGGGTEAFF	TGTGCCAGCACAACCGGGGGTGGAGGGACTGAAGCTTTCTTT
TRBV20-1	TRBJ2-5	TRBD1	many	CSAYRGQETQYF	TGCAGTGCTTACAGGGGCCAAGAGACCCAGTACTTC
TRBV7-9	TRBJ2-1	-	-	CASSWASEVINEQFF	TGTGCCAGCAGCTGGGCTAGCGAGGTAATTAATGAGCAGTTCTTC
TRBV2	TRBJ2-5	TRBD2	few	CASSGSGAGETQYF	TGTGCCAGCAGTGGGAGCGGAGCGGGGGAGACCCAGTACTTC
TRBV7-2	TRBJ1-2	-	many	CASSTKSWAANYGYTF	TGTGCCAGCAGCACGAAGTCCTGGGCAGCCAACTATGGCTACACCTTC
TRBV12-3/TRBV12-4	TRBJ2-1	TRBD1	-	CATRETGYNEQFF	TGTGCCACCAGAGAGACAGGGTACAATGAGCAGTTCTTC
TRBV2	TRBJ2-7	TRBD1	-	CASRPGQGTYEQYF	TGTGCCAGCAGGCCGGGACAGGGGACCTACGAGCAGTACTTC
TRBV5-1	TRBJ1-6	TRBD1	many	CASSLEGTALSPLHF	TGCGCCAGCAGCTTGGAAGGGACAGCCCTATCGCCCCTCCACTTT
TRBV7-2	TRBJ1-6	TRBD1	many	CASSWGDSEADSPLHF	TGTGCCAGCAGCTGGGGGGACAGCGAGGCGGATTCACCCCTCCACTTT
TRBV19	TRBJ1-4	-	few	CASSLLGGAEEKLFF	TGTGCCAGTAGTCTTTTGGGGGGAGCGGAAGAAAAACTGTTTTTT
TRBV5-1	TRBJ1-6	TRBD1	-	CASSLEGGLMMGNSPLHF	TGCGCCAGCAGCTTGGAAGGGGGCCTTATGATGGGTAATTCACCCCTCCACTTT
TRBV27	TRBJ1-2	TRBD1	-	CASSAWTGGVYGYTF	TGTGCCAGCAGTGCCTGGACAGGGGGCGTCTATGGCTACACCTTC
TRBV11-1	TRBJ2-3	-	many	CASSFGTRKDTQYF	TGTGCCAGCAGCTTCGGGACTCGAAAGGATACGCAGTATTTT
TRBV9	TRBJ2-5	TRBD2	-	CASSARGGLAGGMETQYF	TGTGCCAGCAGCGCCCGAGGGGGACTAGCGGGGGGGATGGAGACCCAGTACTTC
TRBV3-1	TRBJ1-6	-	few	CASSQVQGSPLHF	TGTGCCAGCAGCCAAGTACAGGGCTCACCCCTCCACTTT
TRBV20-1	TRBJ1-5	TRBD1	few	CSARENKQGVNSNQPQHF	TGCAGTGCTAGAGAGAACAAACAGGGGGTGAATAGCAATCAGCCCCAGCATTTT
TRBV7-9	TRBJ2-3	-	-	CASSPKSTDTQYF	TGTGCCAGCAGCCCCAAGAGCACAGATACGCAGTATTTT
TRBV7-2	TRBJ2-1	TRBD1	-	CASSNFGQGYEQFF	TGTGCCAGCAGCAACTTCGGACAGGGCTATGAGCAGTTCTTC
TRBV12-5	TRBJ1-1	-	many	CASGMTSYTEAFF	TGTGCTAGTGGGATGACAAGCTACACTGAAGCTTTCTTT
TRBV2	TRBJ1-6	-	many	CASSDRFPSSYNSPLHF	TGTGCCAGCAGTGACAGATTCCCGAGCTCCTATAATTCACCCCTCCACTTT
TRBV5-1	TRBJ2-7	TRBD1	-	CASSPGPGQGPYEQYF	TGTGCCAGCAGCCCAGGCCCGGGACAGGGCCCCTACGAGCAGTACTTC
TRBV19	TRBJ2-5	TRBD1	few	CASRRTGQIRQETQYF	TGTGCCAGTAGAAGGACAGGTCAGATTCGTCAAGAGACCCAGTACTTC
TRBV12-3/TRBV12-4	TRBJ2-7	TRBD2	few	CASSPGTSQYHEQYF	TGTGCCAGCAGTCCCGGGACTAGTCAATATCACGAGCAGTACTTC
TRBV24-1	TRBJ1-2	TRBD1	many	CATSRGPGQASYGYTF	TGTGCCACCAGTCGAGGACCGGGACAGGCTTCCTATGGCTACACCTTC
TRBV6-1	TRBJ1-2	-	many	CASSPQAANYGYTF	TGTGCCAGCAGTCCTCAGGCGGCTAACTATGGCTACACCTTC
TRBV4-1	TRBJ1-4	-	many	CASSGWGWANEKLFF	TGCGCCAGCAGTGGGTGGGGGTGGGCTAATGAAAAACTGTTTTTT
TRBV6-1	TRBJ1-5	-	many	CASSEIFRQYTLIGQPQHF	TGTGCCAGCAGTGAAATCTTCCGACAGTACACCCTAATAGGTCAGCCCCAGCATTTT
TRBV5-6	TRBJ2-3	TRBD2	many	CASSLGLAGLSTDTQYF	TGTGCCAGCAGCTTGGGACTAGCGGGACTTAGCACAGATACGCAGTATTTT
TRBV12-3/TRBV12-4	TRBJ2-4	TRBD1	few	CASSSLGTGMAKNIQYF	TGTGCCAGCAGTTCCCTTGGGACAGGGATGGCCAAAAACATTCAGTACTTC
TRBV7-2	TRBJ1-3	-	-	CASSLGGVHSGNTIYF	TGTGCCAGCAGCTTAGGAGGGGTACACTCTGGAAACACCATATATTTT
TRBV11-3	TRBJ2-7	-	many	CASSLEVSSYEQYF	TGTGCCAGCAGCTTAGAGGTGAGCTCCTACGAGCAGTACTTC
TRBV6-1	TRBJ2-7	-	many	CASRPYKQVSYEQYF	TGTGCCAGCAGACCTTACAAACAGGTATCCTACGAGCAGTACTTC
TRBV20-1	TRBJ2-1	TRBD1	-	CSARDVTGGNSYNEQFF	TGCAGTGCTAGAGACGTGACAGGGGGCAACTCCTACAATGAGCAGTTCTTC
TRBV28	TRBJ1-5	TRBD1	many	CASSSVTGSNQPQHF	TGTGCCAGCAGTTCGGTGACAGGGAGCAATCAGCCCCAGCATTTT
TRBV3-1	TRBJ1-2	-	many	CASSQDSRANYGYTF	TGTGCCAGCAGCCAAGATTCAAGAGCCAACTATGGCTACACCTTC
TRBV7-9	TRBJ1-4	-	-	CASSLGILNEKLFF	TGTGCCAGCAGCTTAGGGATACTTAATGAAAAACTGTTTTTT
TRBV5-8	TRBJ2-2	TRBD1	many	CASSLQGANTGELFF	TGTGCCAGCAGCTTACAGGGGGCGAACACCGGGGAGCTGTTTTTT
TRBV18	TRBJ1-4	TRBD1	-	CASSASSGQGNEKLFF	TGTGCCAGCTCAGCTTCCTCGGGACAGGGTAACGAAAAACTGTTTTTT
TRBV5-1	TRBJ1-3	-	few	CASSLDMGRGNTIYF	TGCGCCAGCAGCTTGGATATGGGAAGAGGAAACACCATATATTTT
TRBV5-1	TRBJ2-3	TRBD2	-	CASRGAGGGAQYF	TGCGCCAGCAGAGGGGCTGGCGGGGGTGCGCAGTATTTT
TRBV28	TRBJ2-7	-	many	CASSLWGRSSSYEQYF	TGTGCCAGCAGTTTGTGGGGACGGTCTAGCTCCTACGAGCAGTACTTC